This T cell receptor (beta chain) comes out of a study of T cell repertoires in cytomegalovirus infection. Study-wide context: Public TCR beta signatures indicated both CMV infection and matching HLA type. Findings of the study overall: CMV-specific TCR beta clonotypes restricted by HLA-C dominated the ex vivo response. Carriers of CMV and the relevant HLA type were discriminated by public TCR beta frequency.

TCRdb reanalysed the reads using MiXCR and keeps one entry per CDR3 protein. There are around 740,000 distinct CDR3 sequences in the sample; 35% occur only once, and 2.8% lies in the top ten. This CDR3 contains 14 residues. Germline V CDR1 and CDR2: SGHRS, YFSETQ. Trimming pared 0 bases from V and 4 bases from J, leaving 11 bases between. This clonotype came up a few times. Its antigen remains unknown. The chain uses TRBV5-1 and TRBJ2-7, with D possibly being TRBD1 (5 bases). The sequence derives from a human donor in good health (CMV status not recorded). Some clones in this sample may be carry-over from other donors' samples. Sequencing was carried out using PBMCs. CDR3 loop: CASSLVDKAYEQYF. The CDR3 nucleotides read TGCGCCAGCAGCTTGGTGGACAAGGCGTACGAGCAGTACTTC.